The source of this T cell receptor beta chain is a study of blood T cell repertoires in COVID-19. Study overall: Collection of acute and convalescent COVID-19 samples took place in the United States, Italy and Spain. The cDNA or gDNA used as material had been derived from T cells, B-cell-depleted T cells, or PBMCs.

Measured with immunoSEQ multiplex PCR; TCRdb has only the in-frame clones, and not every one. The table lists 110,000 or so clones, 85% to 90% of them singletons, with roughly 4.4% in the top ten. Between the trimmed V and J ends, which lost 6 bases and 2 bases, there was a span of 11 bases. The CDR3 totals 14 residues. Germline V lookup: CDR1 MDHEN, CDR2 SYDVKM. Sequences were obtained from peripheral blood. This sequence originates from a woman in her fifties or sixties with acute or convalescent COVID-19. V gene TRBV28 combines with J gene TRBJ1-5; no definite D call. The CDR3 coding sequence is TGTGCCAGCAGAAAACACCAACGCAATCAGCCCCAGCATTTT. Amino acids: CASRKHQRNQPQHF.